Listed below are T cell receptor beta chains from one sample, sequenced in a study of beta chain features in type 1 diabetes. Data came from immunoSEQ multiplex PCR; TCRdb stores just in-frame clones and leaves some out. The data hold approximately 400,000 clones, with over 13% observed a single time. Input material: naive CD4+ T cells from blood. The origin of the receptors is a woman younger than 35 in good health. Both conserved end residues are part of each CDR3. Fields, in order: D gene, J gene, CDR3 length, V gene, clone size, CDR3 DNA, CDR3 protein. A D gene is named only where the DNA matches it firmly. Size is omitted from some rows. Given values are once, few, many or a class for expanded clones.

>NA|TRBJ2-2|14|TRBV27|NA
TGTGCCAGCAGTAAGCAGGGTATGACCGGGGAGCTGTTTTTT
CASSKQGMTGELFF
>NA|TRBJ2-3|14|TRBV29-1|NA
TGCAGCGTCCGCGGGACAGTTAGCACAGATACGCAGTATTTT
CSVRGTVSTDTQYF
>NA|TRBJ2-1|16|TRBV18|NA
TGTGCCAGCTCACCCAACTCAGGGGTCTCCTACAATGAGCAGTTCTTC
CASSPNSGVSYNEQFF
>NA|TRBJ2-5|12|TRBV30|NA
TGTGCCTGGAGTGTAGTACGGGAGACCCAGTACTTC
CAWSVVRETQYF
>NA|TRBJ1-4|11|TRBV29-1|NA
TGCAGCGTTGAACGCGGCGAAAAACTGTTTTTT
CSVERGEKLFF
>TRBD1|TRBJ2-7|15|TRBV7-3|few
TGTGCCAGCAGCTTATCGGGGACAGGGAGGTACGAGCAGTACTTC
CASSLSGTGRYEQYF
>NA|TRBJ2-5|11|TRBV5-6|few
TGTGCCAGCAGCTTGTCTGAGACCCAGTACTTC
CASSLSETQYF
>NA|TRBJ2-3|14|TRBV2|NA
TGTGCCAGCAGTGACGGCGGAAGCACAGATACGCAGTATTTT
CASSDGGSTDTQYF
>TRBD2|TRBJ2-5|15|TRBV5-1|NA
TGCGCCAGCAGCCTTCTAGCGGGACCAGGGGAGACCCAGTACTTC
CASSLLAGPGETQYF
>NA|TRBJ2-2|16|TRBV5-1|NA
TGCGCCAGCAGCTTACTGGACAGACGAGTTGCCGGGGAGCTGTTTTTT
CASSLLDRRVAGELFF
>TRBD1|TRBJ2-5|15|TRBV28|few
TGTGCCAGCAGTTTCCGGACAGGGTTTAGGGAGACCCAGTACTTC
CASSFRTGFRETQYF
>TRBD1|TRBJ2-2|15|TRBV6-4|few
TGTGCCAGCAGCCCCCAGGGGGCAGAGGCCGGGGAGCTGTTTTTT
CASSPQGAEAGELFF
>TRBD1|TRBJ2-1|16|TRBV28|NA
TGTGCCAGCAGAGCTTCCGGGACAGGGGACGGCAATGAGCAGTTCTTC
CASRASGTGDGNEQFF
>TRBD1|TRBJ1-3|18|TRBV2|NA
TGTGCCAGCAGCTCCCAGGAGAGGGGGCCTTTCTCTGGAAACACCATATATTTT
CASSSQERGPFSGNTIYF
>NA|TRBJ2-7|15|TRBV9|NA
TGTGCCAGCAGCGTAGGCCTCCCAGGGCCCTACGAGCAGTACTTC
CASSVGLPGPYEQYF
>NA|TRBJ2-5|15|TRBV6-1|NA
TGTGCCAGCAGTGAATTTCCCGGGAGAGGGGAGACCCAGTACTTC
CASSEFPGRGETQYF
>TRBD2|TRBJ2-1|15|TRBV5-4|NA
TGTGCAGCGCTGCGGGCGGGAGGGGCCTACAATGAGCAGTTCTTC
CAALRAGGAYNEQFF
>TRBD2|TRBJ2-5|14|TRBV29-1|few
TGCAGCGTTGAGGCGGGAGGGCCGCGTGAGACCCAGTACTTC
CSVEAGGPRETQYF
>TRBD1|TRBJ2-7|15|TRBV5-1|few
TGCGCCAGCAGCTTACCCGGGACAGGGACCTACGAGCAGTACTTC
CASSLPGTGTYEQYF
>TRBD1|TRBJ1-1|14|TRBV5-1|few
TGCGCCAGCAACACAGGGGCGGTGAACACTGAAGCTTTCTTT
CASNTGAVNTEAFF